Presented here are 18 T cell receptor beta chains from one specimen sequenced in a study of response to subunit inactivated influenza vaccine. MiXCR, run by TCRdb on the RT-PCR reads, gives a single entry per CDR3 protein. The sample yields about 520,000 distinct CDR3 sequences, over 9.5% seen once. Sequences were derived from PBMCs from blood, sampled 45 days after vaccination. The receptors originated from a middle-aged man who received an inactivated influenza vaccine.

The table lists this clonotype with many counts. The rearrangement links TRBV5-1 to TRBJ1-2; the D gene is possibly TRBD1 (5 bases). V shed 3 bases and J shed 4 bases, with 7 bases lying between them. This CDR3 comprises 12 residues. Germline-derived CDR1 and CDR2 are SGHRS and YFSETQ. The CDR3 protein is CASSSGVYGYTF. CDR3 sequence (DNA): TGCGCCAGCAGCTCGGGGGTCTATGGCTACACCTTC. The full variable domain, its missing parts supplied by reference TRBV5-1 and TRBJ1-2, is KAGVTQTPRYLIKTRGQQVTLSCSPISGHRSVSWYQQTPGQGLQFLFEYFSETQRNKGNFPGRFSGRQFSNSRSEMNVSTLELGDSALYLCASSSGVYGYTFGSGTRLTVV.

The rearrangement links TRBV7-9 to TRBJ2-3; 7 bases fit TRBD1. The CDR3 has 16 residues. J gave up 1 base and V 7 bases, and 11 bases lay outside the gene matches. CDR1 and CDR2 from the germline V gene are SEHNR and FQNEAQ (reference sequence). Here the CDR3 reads CASNFLIGTGTDTQYF. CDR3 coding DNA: TGTGCCAGCAACTTCCTTATTGGGACAGGCACAGATACGCAGTATTTT.

The CDR3 spells CASTRTSGPFYNEQFF. The DNA for the CDR3 is TGTGCCAGCACCCGGACTAGCGGGCCCTTTTACAATGAGCAGTTCTTC. This rearrangement joins TRBV27 to TRBJ2-1; 11 nucleotides align to TRBD2. CDR1 is MNHEY and CDR2 is SMNVEV in the germline V gene (reference sequence). The CDR3 is made up of 16 amino acids. V gave up 7 bases and J gave up 4 bases; unmatched junction bases: 9.

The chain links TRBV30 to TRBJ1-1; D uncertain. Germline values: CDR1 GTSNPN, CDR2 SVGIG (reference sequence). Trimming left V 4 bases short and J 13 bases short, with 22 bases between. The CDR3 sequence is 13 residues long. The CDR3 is CAWTPGRGSIVFF. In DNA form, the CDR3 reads TGTGCCTGGACTCCCGGACGGGGTTCGATCGTTTTCTTT.

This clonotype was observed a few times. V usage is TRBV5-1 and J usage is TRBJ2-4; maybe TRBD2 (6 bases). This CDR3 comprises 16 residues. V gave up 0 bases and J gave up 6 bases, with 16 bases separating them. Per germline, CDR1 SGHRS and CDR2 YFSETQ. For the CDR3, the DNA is TGCGCCAGCAGCTTGGGCACTCACCGGGGAGGAAACATTCAGTACTTC. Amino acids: CASSLGTHRGGNIQYF. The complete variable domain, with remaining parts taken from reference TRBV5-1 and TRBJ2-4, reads KAGVTQTPRYLIKTRGQQVTLSCSPISGHRSVSWYQQTPGQGLQFLFEYFSETQRNKGNFPGRFSGRQFSNSRSEMNVSTLELGDSALYLCASSLGTHRGGNIQYFGAGTRLSVL.

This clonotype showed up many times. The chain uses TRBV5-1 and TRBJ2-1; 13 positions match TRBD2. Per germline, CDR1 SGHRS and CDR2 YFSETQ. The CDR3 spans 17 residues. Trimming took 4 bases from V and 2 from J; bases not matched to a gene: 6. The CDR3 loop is CASSTGTSGTTYNEQFF. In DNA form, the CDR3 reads TGCGCCAGCAGCACCGGGACTAGCGGGACCACCTACAATGAGCAGTTCTTC. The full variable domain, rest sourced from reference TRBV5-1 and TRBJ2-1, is KAGVTQTPRYLIKTRGQQVTLSCSPISGHRSVSWYQQTPGQGLQFLFEYFSETQRNKGNFPGRFSGRQFSNSRSEMNVSTLELGDSALYLCASSTGTSGTTYNEQFFGPGTRLTVL.

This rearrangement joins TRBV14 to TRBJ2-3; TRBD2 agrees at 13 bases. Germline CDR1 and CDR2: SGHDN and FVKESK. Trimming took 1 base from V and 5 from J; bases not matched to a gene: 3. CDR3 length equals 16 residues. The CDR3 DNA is TGTGCCAGCAGCCAAGGACTAGCGGGAGGCCAAGATACGCAGTATTTT. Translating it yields CASSQGLAGGQDTQYF.

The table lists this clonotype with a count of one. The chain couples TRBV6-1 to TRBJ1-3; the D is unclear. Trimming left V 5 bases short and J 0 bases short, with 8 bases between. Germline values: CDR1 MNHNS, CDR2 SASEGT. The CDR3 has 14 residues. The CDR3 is CASSPDCSGNTIYF. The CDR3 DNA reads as TGTGCCAGCAGTCCGGACTGCTCTGGAAACACCATATATTTT.

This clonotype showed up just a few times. This CDR3 reads CASSPSSLHYEAFF. The CDR3 nucleotides read TGTGCCAGCAGCCCGAGTTCACTCCATTATGAAGCTTTCTTT. This rearrangement joins TRBV27 to TRBJ1-1; D call uncertain. Germline-derived CDR1 and CDR2 are MNHEY and SMNVEV (reference sequence). CDR3 length equals 14 residues. The V end was cut by 6 bases, the J end by 7 bases, with 18 bases between.

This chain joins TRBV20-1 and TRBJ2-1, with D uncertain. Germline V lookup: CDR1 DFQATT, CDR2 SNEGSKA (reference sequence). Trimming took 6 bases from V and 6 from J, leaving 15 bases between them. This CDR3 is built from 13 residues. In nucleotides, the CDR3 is TGCAGTGCCCGAACTCATATGGGCAATGAGCAGTTCTTC. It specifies CSARTHMGNEQFF.

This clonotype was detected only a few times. The CDR3 here is CASSLGTSGGNGNEQFF. In DNA form, the CDR3 reads TGCGCCAGCAGCCTAGGGACTAGCGGGGGAAATGGCAATGAGCAGTTCTTC. The chain carries TRBV5-1 and TRBJ2-1, with 14 bases matching TRBD2. The V segment lost 4 bases and the J segment 6 bases; nucleotides outside the gene matches: 9. Germline assignment: CDR1 SGHRS and CDR2 YFSETQ. This CDR3 is 17 amino acids long. Looking up the rest from reference TRBV5-1 and TRBJ2-1 gives the full variable domain: KAGVTQTPRYLIKTRGQQVTLSCSPISGHRSVSWYQQTPGQGLQFLFEYFSETQRNKGNFPGRFSGRQFSNSRSEMNVSTLELGDSALYLCASSLGTSGGNGNEQFFGPGTRLTVL.

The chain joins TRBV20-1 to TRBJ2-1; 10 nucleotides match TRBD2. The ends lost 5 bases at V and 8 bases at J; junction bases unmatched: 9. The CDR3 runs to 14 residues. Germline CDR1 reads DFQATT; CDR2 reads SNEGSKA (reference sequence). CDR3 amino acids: CSADASGSSDEQFF. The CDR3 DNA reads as TGCAGTGCTGACGCTAGCGGGAGTAGCGATGAGCAGTTCTTC.

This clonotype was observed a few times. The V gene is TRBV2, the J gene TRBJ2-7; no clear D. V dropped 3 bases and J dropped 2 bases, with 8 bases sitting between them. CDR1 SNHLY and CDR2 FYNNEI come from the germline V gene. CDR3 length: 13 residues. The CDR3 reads CASSESGAYEQYF. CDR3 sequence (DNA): TGTGCCAGCAGTGAGAGTGGGGCCTACGAGCAGTACTTC.

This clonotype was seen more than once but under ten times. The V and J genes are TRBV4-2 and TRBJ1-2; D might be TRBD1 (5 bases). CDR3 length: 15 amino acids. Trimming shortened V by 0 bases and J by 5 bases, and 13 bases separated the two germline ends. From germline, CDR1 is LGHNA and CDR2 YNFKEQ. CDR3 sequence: CASSQERDPGYGYTF. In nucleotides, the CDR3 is TGTGCCAGCAGCCAAGAAAGGGACCCGGGATATGGCTACACCTTC.

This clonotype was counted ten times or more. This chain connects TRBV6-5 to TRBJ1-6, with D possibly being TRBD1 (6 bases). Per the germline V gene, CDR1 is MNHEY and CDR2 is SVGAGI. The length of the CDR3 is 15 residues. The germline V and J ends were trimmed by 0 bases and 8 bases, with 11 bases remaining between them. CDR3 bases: TGTGCCAGCAGTTACTCGTACAGGGCTGATTCACCCCTCCACTTT. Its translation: CASSYSYRADSPLHF.

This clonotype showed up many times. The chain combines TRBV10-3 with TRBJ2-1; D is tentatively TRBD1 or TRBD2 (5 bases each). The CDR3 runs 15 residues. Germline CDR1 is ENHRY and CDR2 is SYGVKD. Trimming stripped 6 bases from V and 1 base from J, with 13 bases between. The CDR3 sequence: CAIRSGTRSYNEQFF. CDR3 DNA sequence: TGTGCCATCAGGTCCGGGACCCGGTCCTACAATGAGCAGTTCTTC.

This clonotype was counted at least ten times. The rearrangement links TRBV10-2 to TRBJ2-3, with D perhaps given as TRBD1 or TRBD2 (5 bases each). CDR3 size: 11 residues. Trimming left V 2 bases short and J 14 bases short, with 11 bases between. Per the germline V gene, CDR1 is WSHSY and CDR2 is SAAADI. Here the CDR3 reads CASSEKGRMYF. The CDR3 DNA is TGCGCCAGCAGTGAGAAGGGACGCATGTATTTT.

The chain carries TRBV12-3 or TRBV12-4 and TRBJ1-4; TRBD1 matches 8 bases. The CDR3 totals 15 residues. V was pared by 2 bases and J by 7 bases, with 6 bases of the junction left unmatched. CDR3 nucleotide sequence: TGTGCCAGCAGTTTATCCCACAGGGGGGGTGAAAAACTGTTTTTT. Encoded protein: CASSLSHRGGEKLFF.